This T cell receptor beta chain was obtained from a study of blood T cell repertoires in COVID-19. At the level of the study: T cells, B-cell-depleted T cells, or PBMCs supplied cDNA or gDNA.

Participants reported their clinical history, and cohort assignment relied on those reports. The CDR3 is 12 amino acids. The germline V gene encodes CDR1 SGHTA and CDR2 FQGNSA. Trimming left V 1 base short and J 7 bases short, with 6 bases between. In the original processing: Using reference gene primer amplification, nucleated cell counts were estimated. Data came from immunoSEQ multiplex PCR; TCRdb stores just in-frame clones and leaves some out. For V, J and clone size, that table is used; D and trimming come from the DNA. The sample contains 150,000 to 200,000 clones, about 80% of which appear only once.

The clonotype was recovered from a woman aged 60 to 75 with acute COVID-19. Sequencing input: PBMCs or T cells enriched from blood (not recorded which). This chain connects TRBV7-2 to TRBJ2-3; D is uncertain. The CDR3 here is CASSLVQYTQYF. CDR3 coding DNA: TGTGCCAGCAGCTTAGTACAATATACGCAGTATTTT.